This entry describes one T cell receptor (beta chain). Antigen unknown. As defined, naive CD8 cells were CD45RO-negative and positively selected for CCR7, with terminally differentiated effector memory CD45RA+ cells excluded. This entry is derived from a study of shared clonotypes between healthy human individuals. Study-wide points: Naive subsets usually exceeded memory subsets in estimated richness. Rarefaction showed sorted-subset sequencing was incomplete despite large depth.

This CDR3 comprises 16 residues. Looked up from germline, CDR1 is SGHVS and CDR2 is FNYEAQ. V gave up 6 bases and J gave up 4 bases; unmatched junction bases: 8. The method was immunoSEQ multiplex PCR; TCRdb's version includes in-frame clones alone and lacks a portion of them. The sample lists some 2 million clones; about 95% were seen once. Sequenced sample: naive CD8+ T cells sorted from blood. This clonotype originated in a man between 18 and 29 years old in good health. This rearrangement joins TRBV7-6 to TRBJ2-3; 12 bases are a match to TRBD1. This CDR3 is CASSPGTGGTADTQYF. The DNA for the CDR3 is TGTGCCAGCAGTCCCGGGACAGGGGGCACGGCAGATACGCAGTATTTT.